What follows is one T cell receptor beta chain and its context. Antigen specificity is unknown. Genomic DNA of every subset was divided equally among multiple immunoSEQ plates. Some clones are missing from TCRdb's copy, which holds only in-frame ones; the method was immunoSEQ multiplex PCR. The table lists approximately 640,000 clones, less than 80% of them singletons. CDR1 and CDR2 (germline): SNHLY, FYNNEI. This CDR3 spans 16 amino acids. Losses at the gene ends were 5 bases for V and 2 bases for J; bases not matched to a gene: 6. The record originates from a study of shared clonotypes between healthy human individuals. Study-level points and caveats: Rarefaction curves obtained for sorted subsets showed sequencing incomplete despite large depth.

Input material: memory CD4+ T cells sorted from blood. The subset denotes: CD45RA-negative fraction. This chain links TRBV2 with TRBJ2-6; 7 bases are a match to TRBD2. The clonotype comes from a woman in her twenties or thirties in good health. The CDR3 protein is CASSPIGTTGANVLTF. CDR3 DNA: TGTGCCAGCAGTCCCATCGGGACTACTGGGGCCAACGTCCTGACTTTC.